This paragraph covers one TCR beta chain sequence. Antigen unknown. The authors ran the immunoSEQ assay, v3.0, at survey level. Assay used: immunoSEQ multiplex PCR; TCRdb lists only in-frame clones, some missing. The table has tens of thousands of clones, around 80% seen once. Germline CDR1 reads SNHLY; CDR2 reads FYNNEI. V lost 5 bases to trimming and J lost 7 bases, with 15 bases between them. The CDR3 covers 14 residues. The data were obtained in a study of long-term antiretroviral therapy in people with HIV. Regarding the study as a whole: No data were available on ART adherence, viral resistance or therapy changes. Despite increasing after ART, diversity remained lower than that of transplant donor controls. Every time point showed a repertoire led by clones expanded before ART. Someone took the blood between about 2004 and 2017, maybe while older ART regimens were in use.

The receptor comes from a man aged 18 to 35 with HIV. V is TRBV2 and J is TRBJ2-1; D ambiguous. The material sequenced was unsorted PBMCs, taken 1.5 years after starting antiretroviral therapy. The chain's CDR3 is CASSIRREKNEQFF. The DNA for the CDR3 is TGTGCCAGCAGTATACGACGAGAGAAGAATGAGCAGTTCTTC.